Sequencing of this T cell receptor beta chain was carried out in a study of memory CD4+ T cells and cytomegalovirus serostatus. About the study: Healthy Belgian adult donors included roughly nine CMV-positive and some 24 CMV-negative people.

Measured with immunoSEQ multiplex PCR; TCRdb has only the in-frame clones, and not every one. The data show under 50,000 clones, with under 80% seen just once and approximately 0.98% held by the top ten. The germline CDR1 and CDR2 sequences are MNHNS and SASEGT. V lost 7 bases, J lost 5 bases, and 18 bases lay in between. This CDR3 has 15 residues. Single viable CD3+CD4+CD8-CD45RO+ cells were sorted as the memory CD4+ T cells. V gene TRBV6-1 combines with J gene TRBJ1-3; D is unresolved. Sequenced material: memory CD4+ T cells from blood. The TCR comes from an adult in good health and CMV-seronegative. The CDR3 is CASIPRRDGRNTIYF. The CDR3 DNA sequence: TGTGCCAGCATTCCGAGACGAGATGGCCGAAACACCATATATTTT.